This T cell receptor beta chain was recorded in a study of cytomegalovirus exposure and HLA in healthy donors. Regarding the study as a whole: Of the V segments, some could not be distinguished, including TRBV6-2 and TRBV6-3, and were excluded.

Germline trimming cut 4 bases from V and 0 bases from J; bases unmatched to any gene: 13. CDR3 length: 18 residues. In the PCR, 60 Vbeta and 13 Jbeta primers were used. Produced via immunoSEQ multiplex PCR; TCRdb's table is partial and in-frame only. In the table there are fewer than 200,000 clones, less than 80% of which are singletons. At collection, donors were nominally healthy, but unrecorded immune exposures were probable. A note on this clone: Its antigen is not known.

The gene calls are TRBV23-1 and TRBJ2-7, with 9 positions matching TRBD1. TRBV23-1 is placed among ORFs of uncertain function. The material sequenced was PBMCs. The receptor was isolated from a female donor in good health and CMV-seronegative. The CDR3, as DNA: TGCGCCAGCAGTCCCATGGGAAATGGACAGGGGCGCTCCTACGAGCAGTACTTC. The encoded protein is CASSPMGNGQGRSYEQYF.